This entry describes one TCR beta chain. This clonotype was picked up a small number of times. Its antigen remains unidentified. Base qualities were left out, and no much larger clone turns up one base away. At the junction V is shortened by 4 bases and J by 2 bases, with 17 bases in between. CDR3 length: 16 amino acids, cysteine to phenylalanine. The retained sequence is limited to the CDR3, 48 bases, with the frame set at the first base. Reading the germline V gene gives CDR1 MDHEN and CDR2 SYDVKM. The sample originates from a study of T cell repertoires in cytomegalovirus infection (dated by TCRdb to between 2018 and 2021). With respect to the entire study: Recently identified HLA-C-restricted CMV epitopes, whose presentation resists viral immunomodulation, were targeted by peptide stimulations together with well-studied HLA-B-restricted epitopes. Because public TCR beta signatures pointed to carriage of CMV infection together with the matching HLA type, the HLA type of each donor mattered for the analysis.

The run used an Illumina HiSeq 1500. In-frame beta chains were kept once TCRdb had trimmed the public reads at Q25 with fastp and called clones with MiXCR. Entries that share a CDR3 protein sequence are merged under the most common genes and DNA. The sample yields tens of thousands of distinct CDR3 sequences; more than 20% were counted once. The ten largest clonotypes hold around 50% of the sample. The research as a whole found: The ex vivo response was dominated by HLA-C-restricted CMV-specific TCR beta clonotypes, which also provided the single most frequent clonotype in two of eight donors. In both this cohort and an independent roughly 330-donor cohort, the cumulative frequency of public TCR beta family members distinguished carriers of CMV infection plus the relevant HLA type.

The sample's treatment or condition label is to be understood as: in vitro stimulation with specific CMV peptide epitopes to enrich CMV-specific T cells. The sequenced sample was CD8+ T cells from cultured PBMCs, obtained from culture after CMV antigen stimulation. The chain is encoded by TRBV28 joined to TRBJ2-5; perhaps TRBD2 is the D gene, with 5 bases matching. This sequence originates from a human donor in good health (CMV status not recorded). Some clones in this sample may be carry-over from other donors' samples. The nucleotide sequence is TGTGCCAGCAGTTATACCGGCGACTACCAACAAGAGACCCAGTACTTC. It codes for CASSYTGDYQQETQYF.